This T cell receptor beta chain was observed in a study of cytomegalovirus exposure and HLA in healthy donors. With respect to this clone: The antigen is not known.

The ends lost 8 bases at V and 3 bases at J; junction bases unmatched: 12. This CDR3 spans 15 amino acids. The germline gives CDR1 MDHEN, CDR2 SYDVKM. It was the roughly 130-subject validation cohort, separate from the approximately 690-subject first cohort, to which the donors belonged. The protocol was immunoSEQ multiplex PCR, while the TCRdb copy is restricted to in-frame clones and leaves out a portion. The sample comprises a few hundred thousand clones, roughly 90% of which are singletons, and roughly 0.38% rests with the top ten. Study-wide findings and caveats: Reports indicated that the classifier achieved high specificity and sensitivity in diagnosing cytomegalovirus status.

The chain joins TRBV28 to TRBJ2-7; TRBD2 aligns across 8 bases. The origin of this receptor is a woman aged 18-29 years in good health and CMV-seronegative. The sequencing input was PBMCs. Here the CDR3 DNA reads TGTGCCAGCCGGGCCCGGGGGGGGGAAAGCTACGAGCAGTACTTC. Its protein product is CASRARGGESYEQYF.